The entry below gives a single T cell receptor (beta chain) sequence along with its context. No antigen is known for it. Separate from the approximately 650-subject first cohort, the approximately 120-subject validation cohort was the one that the donors belonged to. The data originate from a study of cytomegalovirus exposure and HLA in healthy donors. Study-wide results and caveats: In vitro data verified a few CMV-associated chains as specific for CMV antigens. Reported performance of the classifier showed diagnosis of cytomegalovirus status with high specificity and sensitivity.

Some clones are missing from TCRdb's copy, which holds only in-frame ones; the method was immunoSEQ multiplex PCR. The sample holds roughly 200,000 clones, 84% seen once. The CDR3 totals 16 residues. The V and J ends lost 0 bases and 4 bases respectively, with 14 bases between them. Looked up from germline, CDR1 is SGHNT and CDR2 is YYREEE (reference sequence). Sequencing used PBMCs. This receptor was taken from a woman aged 18-30 years in good health and CMV-seropositive. The V gene is TRBV5-4, the J gene TRBJ1-5; possible D gene TRBD1, 6 bases. CDR3 sequence: CASSLGGGRANQPQHF. The CDR3, as DNA: TGTGCCAGCAGCTTGGGCGGGGGGCGCGCAAATCAGCCCCAGCATTTT.